This TCR beta chain derives from a study of cytomegalovirus exposure and HLA in healthy donors. Findings and limits, study-wide: The tendency of first-cohort TCR clusters to co-occur in the 100 to 150 validation repertoires emerged from a later analysis. Whilst most TCR sequences proved rare, a subset of public TCRs occurred across many donors.

On this clone itself: The target antigen is unknown.

Clones were sequenced by immunoSEQ multiplex PCR, and TCRdb holds only the in-frame ones, with some missing. The sample has 200,000 to 250,000 clones, about 90% seen once. Sequences were obtained from PBMCs. The receptor was derived from a man aged 18-30 years in good health and CMV-seropositive.

CDR3 in DNA: TGTGCCAGCAGCTTAGCGCACAGAAACTATGGCTACACCTTC. Protein: CASSLAHRNYGYTF. V is TRBV7-2 and J is TRBJ1-2; no clear D. CDR1 and CDR2 (germline): SGHTA, FQGNSA. The CDR3 runs to 14 residues. The germline V and J ends were trimmed by 0 bases and 2 bases, with 7 bases remaining between them. The variable domain in full, with the rest retrieved from reference TRBV7-2 and TRBJ1-2, is GAGVSQSPSNKVTEKGKDVELRCDPISGHTALYWYRQSLGQGLEFLIYFQGNSAPDKSGLPSDRFSAERTGGSVSTLTIQRTQQEDSAVYLCASSLAHRNYGYTFGSGTRLTVV.